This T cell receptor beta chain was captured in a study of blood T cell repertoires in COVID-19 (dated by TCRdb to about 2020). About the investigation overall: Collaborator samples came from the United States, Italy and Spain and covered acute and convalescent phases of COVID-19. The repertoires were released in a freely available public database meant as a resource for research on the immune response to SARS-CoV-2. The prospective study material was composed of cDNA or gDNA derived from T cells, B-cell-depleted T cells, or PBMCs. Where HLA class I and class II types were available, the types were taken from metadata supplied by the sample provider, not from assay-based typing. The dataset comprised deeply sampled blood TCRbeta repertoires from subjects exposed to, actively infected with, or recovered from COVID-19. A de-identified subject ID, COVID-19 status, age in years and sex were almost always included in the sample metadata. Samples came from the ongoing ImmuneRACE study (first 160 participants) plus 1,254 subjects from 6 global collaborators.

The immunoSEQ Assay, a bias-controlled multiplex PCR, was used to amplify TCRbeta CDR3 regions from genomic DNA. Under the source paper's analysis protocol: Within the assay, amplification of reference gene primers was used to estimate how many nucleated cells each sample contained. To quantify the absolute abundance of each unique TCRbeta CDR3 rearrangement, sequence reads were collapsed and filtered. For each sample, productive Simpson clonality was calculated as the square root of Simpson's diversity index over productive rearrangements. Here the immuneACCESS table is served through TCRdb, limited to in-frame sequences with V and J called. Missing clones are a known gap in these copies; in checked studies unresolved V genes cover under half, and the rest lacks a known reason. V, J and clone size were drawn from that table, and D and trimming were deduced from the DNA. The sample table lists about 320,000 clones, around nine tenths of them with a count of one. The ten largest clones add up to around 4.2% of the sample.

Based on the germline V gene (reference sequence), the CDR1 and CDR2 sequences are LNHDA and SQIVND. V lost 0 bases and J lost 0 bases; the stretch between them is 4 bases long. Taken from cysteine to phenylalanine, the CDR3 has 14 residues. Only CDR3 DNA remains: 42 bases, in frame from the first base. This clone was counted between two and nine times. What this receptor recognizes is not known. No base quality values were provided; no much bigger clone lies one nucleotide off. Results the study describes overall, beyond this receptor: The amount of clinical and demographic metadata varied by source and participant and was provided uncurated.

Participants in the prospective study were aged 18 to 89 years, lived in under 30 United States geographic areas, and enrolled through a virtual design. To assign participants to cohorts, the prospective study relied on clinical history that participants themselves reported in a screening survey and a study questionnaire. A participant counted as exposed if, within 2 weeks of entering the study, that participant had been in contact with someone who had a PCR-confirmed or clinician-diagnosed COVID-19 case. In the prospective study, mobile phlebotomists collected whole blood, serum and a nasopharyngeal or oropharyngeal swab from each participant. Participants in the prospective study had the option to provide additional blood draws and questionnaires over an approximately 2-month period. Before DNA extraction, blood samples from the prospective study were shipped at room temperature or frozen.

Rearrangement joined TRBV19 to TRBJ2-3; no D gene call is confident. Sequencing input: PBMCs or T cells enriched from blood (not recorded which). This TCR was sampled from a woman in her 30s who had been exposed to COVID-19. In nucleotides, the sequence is TGTGCCAGTAGTATAGACAAAAGCACAGATACGCAGTATTTT. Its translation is CASSIDKSTDTQYF.